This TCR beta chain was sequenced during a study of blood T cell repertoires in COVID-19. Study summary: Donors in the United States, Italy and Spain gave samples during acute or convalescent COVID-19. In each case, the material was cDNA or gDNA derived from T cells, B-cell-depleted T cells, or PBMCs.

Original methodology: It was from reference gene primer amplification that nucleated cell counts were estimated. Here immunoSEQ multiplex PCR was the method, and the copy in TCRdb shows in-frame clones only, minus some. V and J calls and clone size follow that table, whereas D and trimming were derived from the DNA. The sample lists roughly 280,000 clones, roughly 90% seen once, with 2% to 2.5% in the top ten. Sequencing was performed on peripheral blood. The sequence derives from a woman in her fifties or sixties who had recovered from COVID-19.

The CDR3 loop reads CASSFRGFYEQYF. Here the CDR3 DNA reads TGTGCCAGCAGTTTCCGGGGGTTCTACGAGCAGTACTTC. This chain links TRBV27 with TRBJ2-7; D might be TRBD2 (6 bases). From germline, CDR1 is MNHEY and CDR2 SMNVEV (reference sequence). Between the trimmed V and J ends, which lost 3 bases and 3 bases, there was a span of 9 bases. This CDR3 contains 13 residues.